These T cell receptor beta chains were read from a single sample in a study of T-cell memory formation after mild COVID-19. Using its own MiXCR run on the 5' RACE reads, TCRdb lists one record per CDR3 protein. The data show some 210,000 distinct CDR3 sequences, about 18% seen once. Source material: PBMCs or a T cell subset sorted from them (not recorded which). The receptors come from an adult woman who had mild COVID-19 (a few samples of this study predate the infection). Cell type and time point are not known. CDR3s include the opening cysteine and the closing phenylalanine or tryptophan. Fields, in order: V gene, clone size, J gene, D gene, CDR3 DNA, CDR3 protein. A D gene is named only where the DNA matches it firmly. Size values are once, few and many counts, or a class for expanded clones, and some rows have none.

V: TRBV2; size: few; J: TRBJ2-2; D: NA; DNA: TGTGCCAGCAACCGGGACTACACCGGGGAGCTGTTTTTT; CDR3: CASNRDYTGELFF
V: TRBV10-3; size: few; J: TRBJ1-2; D: TRBD1; DNA: TGTGCCATCAGTGGAGGGACAGGGATGAACTATGGCTACACCTTC; CDR3: CAISGGTGMNYGYTF
V: TRBV29-1; size: NA; J: TRBJ2-3; D: TRBD2; DNA: TGCAGCGTGCCCGAATTAATACTAGCGGGGAGCACAGATACGCAGTATTTT; CDR3: CSVPELILAGSTDTQYF
V: TRBV7-9; size: NA; J: TRBJ2-1; D: NA; DNA: TGTGCCAGCAGCTTTGATAGCATAGATGAGCAGTTCTTC; CDR3: CASSFDSIDEQFF
V: TRBV5-1; size: few; J: TRBJ2-1; D: TRBD2; DNA: TGCGCCAGCAGCTTGGCCGGCGAAAGCGGGGGTCTCAATGAGCAGTTCTTC; CDR3: CASSLAGESGGLNEQFF
V: TRBV24-1; size: NA; J: TRBJ2-1; D: TRBD2; DNA: TGTGCCACCAGTGATTCGAGCGGGAGGTCGCATTATGAGCAGTTCTTC; CDR3: CATSDSSGRSHYEQFF
V: TRBV7-3; size: few; J: TRBJ2-3; D: NA; DNA: TGTGCCAGCAGCTTGGGGCATTCTAGCACAGATACGCAGTATTTT; CDR3: CASSLGHSSTDTQYF
V: TRBV18; size: NA; J: TRBJ2-1; D: TRBD1; DNA: TGTGCCAGCTCACCCGGGACAGACAATGAGCAGTTCTTC; CDR3: CASSPGTDNEQFF
V: TRBV6-2/TRBV6-3; size: NA; J: TRBJ2-3; D: NA; DNA: TGTGCCAGCAGGCCCGGACGAGATACGCAGTATTTT; CDR3: CASRPGRDTQYF
V: TRBV4-2; size: few; J: TRBJ1-5; D: NA; DNA: TGTGCCAGCAGCCAAGATCGATGGGACAATCAGCCCCAGCATTTT; CDR3: CASSQDRWDNQPQHF
V: TRBV12-3/TRBV12-4; size: NA; J: TRBJ1-2; D: NA; DNA: TGTGCCAGCAGTTGGCAGGGTGGTGGCTACACCTTC; CDR3: CASSWQGGGYTF
V: TRBV7-9; size: many; J: TRBJ1-4; D: NA; DNA: TGTGCCAGCAGCCACCCCCCCAGTAATGAAAAACTGTTTTTT; CDR3: CASSHPPSNEKLFF
V: TRBV30; size: NA; J: TRBJ2-2; D: NA; DNA: TGTGCCTGGAGACTGGGAGGGGAGCTGTTTTTT; CDR3: CAWRLGGELFF
V: TRBV7-3; size: NA; J: TRBJ2-3; D: NA; DNA: TGTGCCAGCAGCCCTTTCGGACTCTTCACAGATACGCAGTATTTT; CDR3: CASSPFGLFTDTQYF
V: TRBV7-8; size: NA; J: TRBJ1-1; D: NA; DNA: TGTGCCAGCAGCTTCAGGGGAGAGAACACTGAAGCTTTCTTT; CDR3: CASSFRGENTEAFF
V: TRBV5-4; size: NA; J: TRBJ2-2; D: NA; DNA: TGTGCCAGCAGCTTGAAGGGTCGGCGAGGGGAGCTGTTTTTT; CDR3: CASSLKGRRGELFF
V: TRBV20-1; size: few; J: TRBJ2-3; D: TRBD2; DNA: TGCAGTGCGGGGAGCGGGAGGGCCACAGATACGCAGTATTTT; CDR3: CSAGSGRATDTQYF
V: TRBV10-3; size: NA; J: TRBJ1-3; D: NA; DNA: TGTGCCATCAGTGGGACAAGCCCCGTCTCTGGAAACACCATATATTTT; CDR3: CAISGTSPVSGNTIYF
V: TRBV7-3; size: NA; J: TRBJ2-1; D: TRBD2; DNA: TGTGCCAGCAGCTCTAGCGGGATGTTCAATGAGCAGTTCTTC; CDR3: CASSSSGMFNEQFF
V: TRBV19; size: NA; J: TRBJ2-1; D: TRBD1; DNA: TGTGCCAGTAGTGCACCGGGACAGCCCGTCTTC; CDR3: CASSAPGQPVF
V: TRBV7-8; size: NA; J: TRBJ1-1; D: TRBD1; DNA: TGTGCCAGCAGCCCCCAGACAGGGGTGAACACTGAAGCTTTCTTT; CDR3: CASSPQTGVNTEAFF
V: TRBV20-1; size: NA; J: TRBJ1-2; D: NA; DNA: TGCAGTGCTAGTGTCTCTCTCCAGGGGAGTGGCTACACCTTC; CDR3: CSASVSLQGSGYTF
V: TRBV2; size: NA; J: TRBJ2-5; D: TRBD1; DNA: TGTGCCAGCAGTGTAAAGGGACAGGTCGTTGGGGAGACCCAGTACTTC; CDR3: CASSVKGQVVGETQYF
V: TRBV20-1; size: NA; J: TRBJ2-3; D: TRBD1; DNA: TGCAGTGCCCAACCGGGGACAGGGGGCGCAGATACGCAGTATTTT; CDR3: CSAQPGTGGADTQYF
V: TRBV4-1; size: NA; J: TRBJ2-3; D: TRBD2; DNA: TGCGCCAGCAGCCACCTAGCGGGGAAACTCACAGATACGCAGTATTTT; CDR3: CASSHLAGKLTDTQYF
V: TRBV11-2; size: NA; J: TRBJ1-1; D: NA; DNA: TGTGCCAGCAGCTTAGACGGGGTTAGGAGTTTGAACACTGAAGCTTTCTTT; CDR3: CASSLDGVRSLNTEAFF
V: TRBV5-1; size: few; J: TRBJ2-7; D: TRBD1; DNA: TGCGCCAGCAGCTTGTCTTTCGGCGACAGGGGGAGATACGAGCAGTACTTC; CDR3: CASSLSFGDRGRYEQYF
V: TRBV7-2; size: few; J: TRBJ2-1; D: NA; DNA: TGTGCCAGCAGCTCGCGGAGGGAATCCTACAATGAGCAGTTCTTC; CDR3: CASSSRRESYNEQFF
V: TRBV7-2; size: many; J: TRBJ2-1; D: NA; DNA: TGTGCCAGCGAGGCCAGCGGCTTCTACAATGAGCAGTTCTTC; CDR3: CASEASGFYNEQFF
V: TRBV7-8; size: NA; J: TRBJ1-2; D: TRBD1; DNA: TGTGCCAGCAGCTATTTGACAGGGGGCCTTTTGGGGGATGGCTACACCTTC; CDR3: CASSYLTGGLLGDGYTF
V: TRBV6-2/TRBV6-3; size: few; J: TRBJ2-5; D: TRBD2; DNA: TGTGCCAGCAGTTACTTAAACGGACTAGCGGGAGAAGAGACCCAGTACTTC; CDR3: CASSYLNGLAGEETQYF